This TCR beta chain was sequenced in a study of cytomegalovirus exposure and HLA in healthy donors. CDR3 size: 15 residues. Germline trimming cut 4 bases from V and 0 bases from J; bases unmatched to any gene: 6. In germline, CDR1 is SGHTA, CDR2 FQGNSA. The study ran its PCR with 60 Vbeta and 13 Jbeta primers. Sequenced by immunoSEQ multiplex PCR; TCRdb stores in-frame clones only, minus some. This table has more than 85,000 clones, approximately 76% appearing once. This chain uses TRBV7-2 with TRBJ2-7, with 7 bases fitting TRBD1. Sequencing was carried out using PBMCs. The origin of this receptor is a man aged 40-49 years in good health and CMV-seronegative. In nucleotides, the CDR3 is TGTGCCAGCAGCTCACAGGGGACAAACTCCTACGAGCAGTACTTC. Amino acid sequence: CASSSQGTNSYEQYF.